This TCR beta chain was retrieved from a study of early stage breast cancer tumors. Whole-study context: Among around 12 ER+/PR+/HER2- tumors, eight were ductal, four lobular.

CDR3 length equals 12 residues. Trimming took 2 bases from V and 10 from J, leaving 9 bases between them. Germline assignment: CDR1 ENHRY and CDR2 SYGVKD. Assay: immunoSEQ multiplex PCR; the TCRdb copy retains only in-frame clones and omits some. The sample carries more than 60,000 clones, approximately 79% recorded once. The sequence came from a person in their sixties or seventies with breast cancer. This sequence joins TRBV10-3 and TRBJ2-1; tentative D call: TRBD1 (5 bases). Sequencing was carried out using blood. CDR3 sequence reads: CAISEQGREQFF. CDR3 DNA: TGTGCCATCAGTGAGCAGGGCCGCGAGCAGTTCTTC.